Listed below are T cell receptor beta chains from one sample, sequenced in a study of blood T cells in healthy people across ages. TCRdb recomputed calls from the 5' RACE reads with MiXCR, one row per CDR3 protein. The repertoire holds roughly 500,000 distinct CDR3 sequences, with about 25% as singletons. These sequences were also reported in another study, on T cells of mothers and their children.

Specimen: blood. Receptors were obtained from a boy between 5 and 17 years old in good health. CDR3s leave out the opening cysteine and the closing phenylalanine or tryptophan. Fields, in order: V gene, J gene, CDR3 protein.

V gene: TRBV20-1
J gene: TRBJ2-7
CDR3 protein: SAPGTGRHEQY

V gene: TRBV5-6
J gene: TRBJ2-7
CDR3 protein: ASSPTDTESEY

V gene: TRBV29-1
J gene: TRBJ1-5
CDR3 protein: SVKTGGNQPQH

V gene: TRBV12-3/TRBV12-4
J gene: TRBJ1-6
CDR3 protein: ASSEGGRINSPLH

V gene: TRBV20-1
J gene: TRBJ2-5
CDR3 protein: SARALWGQLETQY

V gene: TRBV29-1
J gene: TRBJ1-2
CDR3 protein: SVVSNYGYT

V gene: TRBV10-3
J gene: TRBJ2-7
CDR3 protein: AISESSPGSYEQY

V gene: TRBV12-3/TRBV12-4
J gene: TRBJ2-6
CDR3 protein: ASSLRRGSIGANVLT

V gene: TRBV6-6
J gene: TRBJ2-5
CDR3 protein: ASRIGGEETQY

V gene: TRBV28
J gene: TRBJ2-3
CDR3 protein: ASRSAGTSFTADTQY

V gene: TRBV10-3
J gene: TRBJ2-3
CDR3 protein: AISEWGDTQY

V gene: TRBV20-1
J gene: TRBJ2-7
CDR3 protein: SASNRLRGEQY

V gene: TRBV20-1
J gene: TRBJ1-1
CDR3 protein: SEGSTEAF

V gene: TRBV18
J gene: TRBJ2-4
CDR3 protein: ASSPVLLKNIQY

V gene: TRBV10-3
J gene: TRBJ1-2
CDR3 protein: AISLGTASNYGYT

V gene: TRBV4-1
J gene: TRBJ1-4
CDR3 protein: ATGETVNRVREKLF

V gene: TRBV4-3
J gene: -
CDR3 protein: ASSRTGLVTYEQY

V gene: TRBV2
J gene: TRBJ2-4
CDR3 protein: ASSEPSGTGTYIQY